Following are 2 T cell receptor beta chains from one sample sequenced in a study of brain metastases from non-small cell lung cancer. Here immunoSEQ multiplex PCR was the method, and the copy in TCRdb shows in-frame clones only, minus some. The sample has over 3,500 clones; approximately 80% are singletons. The specimen was primary lung tumor tissue. The receptors come from a donor over 35 with non-small cell lung cancer.

V and J are TRBV29-1 and TRBJ1-1; 7 nucleotides line up with TRBD1. The CDR3 covers 14 residues. Trimming cost V 4 bases and J 4 bases; bases outside gene matches: 9. Germline V gene lookup returns CDR1 SQVTM and CDR2 ANQGSEA. The CDR3 is CSVAFQAGGTEAFF. The CDR3 DNA sequence: TGCAGCGTTGCCTTCCAGGCAGGGGGCACTGAAGCTTTCTTT.

The chain recombines TRBV7-2 with TRBJ2-3, with a weak D call TRBD2 (6 bases). The germline gives CDR1 SGHTA, CDR2 FQGNSA. Trimming removed 1 base from V and 4 bases from J, with 9 bases in between. The CDR3 consists of 14 residues. The CDR3: CASSLGGGADTQYF. CDR3 DNA sequence: TGTGCCAGCAGCTTAGGGGGCGGGGCAGATACGCAGTATTTT.